The TCR beta chain described here comes from a study of technical replicates of blood from several donors. Sequencing used immunoSEQ multiplex PCR; TCRdb keeps in-frame clones, though not all of them. The table includes fewer than 95,000 clones, around 94% detected once. The CDR3 spans 16 residues. Germline V gives CDR1 KGHSH, CDR2 LQKENI. Trimming shortened V by 3 bases and J by 2 bases, and 16 bases separated the two germline ends. The clonotype originates from a human donor in good health. V and J are TRBV18 and TRBJ1-1; possible D gene TRBD1, 6 bases. Sequences were obtained from T cells isolated from PBMCs. The CDR3 DNA reads as TGTGCCAGCTCACCCCTAAATCCGGGGACAAACACTGAAGCTTTCTTT. Protein sequence: CASSPLNPGTNTEAFF.